This T cell receptor beta chain was identified in a study of shared clonotypes between healthy human individuals. The CDR3 runs 14 residues. The J segment lost 6 bases and the V segment lost 5 bases, leaving 8 bases of the junction unmatched. Germline loops: CDR1 SNHLY, CDR2 FYNNEI. Each sample came from a Caucasian adult donor living in Nashville, Tennessee. Unsorted samples used about 90 million PBMCs for genomic DNA. Deep was the level at which the assay was run. Input per replicate PCR of unsorted PBMC was about 330 ng DNA, corresponding to around 30,000 T cell genomes. TCRdb's table, derived via immunoSEQ multiplex PCR, lists solely in-frame clones and lacks some. Of about 560,000 clones in the sample, around 78% were seen once. This clone occurred once.

The sample was PBMCs. The clonotype was recovered from a middle-aged woman in good health. Some clones in this sample may be carry-over from other donors' samples. The rearrangement links TRBV2 to TRBJ2-7; TRBD1 agrees at 9 bases. This CDR3 reads CASSPRTGDAEQYF. The CDR3 bases are TGTGCCAGCAGTCCCCGGACAGGGGATGCCGAGCAGTACTTC.